The clone carrying this T cell receptor (beta chain) was counted only a few times. Its cognate antigen is unknown. This sample is part of a study of vaccination and CD4 T cells after COVID-19. The Oncomine TCR Beta short-read assay sequenced DNA from cultured CD4+ T cells. TCRdb re-called the PCR reads with MiXCR, one entry per CDR3 protein. This sample has over 15,000 distinct CDR3 sequences; about two fifths occur once, and the top ten carry approximately 7%. Stated treatment: roughly 10-day PBMC culture with coronavirus spike peptide pools or control peptides (ViraFEST assay). On day 3 and again on day 7, fresh IL-2 medium was used to replace half the medium. CDR3 size: 14 residues. J gave up 2 bases and V 4 bases, and 4 bases lay outside the gene matches.

The sample here was CD4+ T cells from blood, cultured in vitro, taken after SARS-CoV-2 vaccination. The V and J genes are TRBV23-1 and TRBJ2-5; 7 nucleotides agree with TRBD1. TRBV23-1 has ORF status, its function being uncertain. This clonotype was sampled from a human donor who had recovered from COVID-19. The CDR3 DNA reads TGCGCCAGCAGTCCCTCGGACAGGCAAGAGACCCAGTACTTC. Residues: CASSPSDRQETQYF.